What follows are 4 T cell receptor beta chains derived from one specimen sequenced in a study of cytomegalovirus exposure and HLA in healthy donors. The PCR used 60 Vbeta and 13 Jbeta primers. Repertoires were generated with immunoSEQ multiplex PCR, while TCRdb's copy carries only in-frame clones and drops some. Here the sample table reports fewer than 150,000 clones. The sequenced sample was PBMCs. The receptor set was obtained from a woman in her fifties or sixties in good health and CMV-seronegative.

The genes are TRBV7-3 and TRBJ2-1; TRBD2 aligns across 14 bases. The CDR3 spans 16 residues. The germline CDR1 and CDR2 sequences are SGHTA and FQGTGA. Trimming cost V 3 bases and J 6 bases; bases outside gene matches: 4. The DNA for the CDR3 is TGTGCCAGCAGCTTCGGGACTAGCGGGAGAGGCAATGAGCAGTTCTTC. This encodes CASSFGTSGRGNEQFF.

J is TRBJ2-7 and V is TRBV7-8; 12 positions agree with TRBD1. V dropped 5 bases and J dropped 5; count of bases not matched to a gene: 7. The germline V gene has CDR1 SGHVS and CDR2 FQNEAQ. The CDR3 length is 15 residues. CDR3 region: CASSTSGTGGHEQYF. CDR3 in DNA: TGTGCCAGCAGCACCTCCGGGACAGGGGGCCACGAGCAGTACTTC.

The chain joins TRBV6-6 to TRBJ2-5; D is possibly TRBD2 (6 bases). CDR1 and CDR2 (germline): MNHNY, SVGAGI (reference sequence). This CDR3 contains 14 residues. The germline V and J ends were trimmed by 6 bases and 5 bases, with 16 bases remaining between them. The CDR3, as DNA: TGTGCCAGCAGGCCGGGACTCACCTGGGAGACCCAGTACTTC. Amino acid sequence: CASRPGLTWETQYF.

The chain recombines TRBV6-1 with TRBJ2-5; TRBD1 matches at 9 bases. Germline assignment: CDR1 MNHNS and CDR2 SASEGT. The V segment lost 2 bases and the J segment 11 bases; nucleotides outside the gene matches: 18. The CDR3 is 17 residues long. CDR3 DNA sequence: TGTGCCAGCAGTGAACGACGAAAGGGACAGGGCTCGCGGGAGCAGTACTTC. It codes for CASSERRKGQGSREQYF.